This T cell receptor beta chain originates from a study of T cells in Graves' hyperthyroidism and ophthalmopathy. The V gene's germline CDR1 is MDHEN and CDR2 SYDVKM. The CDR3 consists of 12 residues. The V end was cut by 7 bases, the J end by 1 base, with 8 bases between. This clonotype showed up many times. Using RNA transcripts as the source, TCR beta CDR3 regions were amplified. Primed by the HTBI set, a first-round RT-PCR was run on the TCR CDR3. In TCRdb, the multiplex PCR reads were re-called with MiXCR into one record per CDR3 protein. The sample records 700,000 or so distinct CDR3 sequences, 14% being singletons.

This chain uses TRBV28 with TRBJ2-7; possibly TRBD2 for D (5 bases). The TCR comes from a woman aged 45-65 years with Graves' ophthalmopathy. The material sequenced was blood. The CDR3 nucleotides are TGTGCCAGCACCGGGGATTCCTACGAGCAGTACTTC. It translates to CASTGDSYEQYF.